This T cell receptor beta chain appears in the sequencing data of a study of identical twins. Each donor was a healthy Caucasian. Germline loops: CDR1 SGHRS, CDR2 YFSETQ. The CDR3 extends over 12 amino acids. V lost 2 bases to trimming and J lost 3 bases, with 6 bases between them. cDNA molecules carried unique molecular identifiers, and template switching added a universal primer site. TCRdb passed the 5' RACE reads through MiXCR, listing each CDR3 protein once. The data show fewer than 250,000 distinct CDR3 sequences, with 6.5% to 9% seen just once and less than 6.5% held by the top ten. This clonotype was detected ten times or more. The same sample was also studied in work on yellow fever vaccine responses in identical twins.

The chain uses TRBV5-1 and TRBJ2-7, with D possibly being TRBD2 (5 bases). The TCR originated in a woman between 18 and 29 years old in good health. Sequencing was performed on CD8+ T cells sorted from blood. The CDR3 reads CASSFDYYEQYF. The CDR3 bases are TGCGCCAGCAGCTTCGACTACTACGAGCAGTACTTC. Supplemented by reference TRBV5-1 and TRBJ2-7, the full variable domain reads KAGVTQTPRYLIKTRGQQVTLSCSPISGHRSVSWYQQTPGQGLQFLFEYFSETQRNKGNFPGRFSGRQFSNSRSEMNVSTLELGDSALYLCASSFDYYEQYFGPGTRLTVT.